What follows are 27 T cell receptor beta chains derived from one specimen sequenced in a study of OX40 agonist ivuxolimab in advanced cancers. Clones were sequenced by immunoSEQ multiplex PCR, and TCRdb holds only the in-frame ones, with some missing. The table has under 70,000 clones, approximately 90% seen once; the top ten hold approximately 1.1%. The source was CD4+ or CD8+ T cells sorted from blood, collected in a trial of the OX40 agonist ivuxolimab. Receptor source: an adult with an advanced solid tumor such as melanoma, head and neck, liver or kidney cancer.

The chain joins TRBV7-6 to TRBJ2-7; D call uncertain. Trimming cost V 5 bases and J 5 bases, with 19 bases left between them. The length of the CDR3 is 15 residues. Germline CDR1 and CDR2: SGHVS and FNYEAQ. CDR3 amino acids: CASSIPPGMGNEQYF. CDR3 sequence (DNA): TGTGCCAGCAGCATTCCCCCAGGTATGGGTAACGAGCAGTACTTC.

The chain has TRBV5-1 and TRBJ2-5, with D perhaps TRBD1 (5 bases). The CDR3 runs 15 residues. Per germline, CDR1 SGHRS and CDR2 YFSETQ. Trimming removed 5 bases at V and 1 base at J, with 15 bases between. CDR3 in amino acids: CASSLIDSSQETQYF. The CDR3 DNA reads as TGCGCCAGCAGTCTTATCGACAGCTCCCAAGAGACCCAGTACTTC.

This clone was seen only a few times. This CDR3 is CASILAPVYEQYF. For the CDR3, the DNA is TGTGCCAGCATCTTAGCGCCCGTTTACGAGCAGTACTTC. The gene calls are TRBV2 and TRBJ2-7; tentatively, D is TRBD2 (5 bases). This CDR3 is built from 13 residues. Germline CDR1 SNHLY, CDR2 FYNNEI. V shed 7 bases and J shed 4 bases, with 14 bases lying between them.

The rearrangement links TRBV10-3 to TRBJ1-2; D ambiguous. The V gene lost 3 bases and the J gene lost 1 base, with 12 bases spanning the gap. The CDR3 length is 15 residues. CDR1 is ENHRY, CDR2 SYGVKD, per germline. CDR3 residues: CAISERQQLNYGYTF. As DNA, the CDR3 is TGTGCCATCAGTGAACGTCAGCAACTTAACTATGGCTACACCTTC.

This chain joins TRBV7-3 and TRBJ2-1; D is possibly TRBD2 (6 bases). The CDR3 consists of 14 residues. Between the trimmed V and J ends, which lost 6 bases and 3 bases, there was a span of 12 bases. Germline CDR1 is SGHTA and CDR2 is FQGTGA. In DNA form, the CDR3 reads TGTGCCAGCAGTCCTGGGACTCGCTACAATGAGCAGTTCTTC. Translating gives CASSPGTRYNEQFF. The variable domain in full, with the rest retrieved from reference TRBV7-3 and TRBJ2-1, is GAGVSQTPSNKVTEKGKYVELRCDPISGHTALYWYRQSLGQGPEFLIYFQGTGAADDSGLPNDRFFAVRPEGSVSTLKIQRTERGDSAVYLCASSPGTRYNEQFFGPGTRLTVL.

The genes are TRBV4-2 and TRBJ2-7; 11 positions agree with TRBD2. The V gene end was trimmed by 0 bases and the J gene end by 9 bases; junction bases not matched to a gene: 7. In germline, CDR1 is LGHNA, CDR2 YNFKEQ. The CDR3 consists of 15 residues. CDR3 loop: CASSQEGLAASGQYF. For the CDR3, the DNA is TGTGCCAGCAGCCAAGAGGGACTAGCGGCTAGCGGGCAGTACTTC.

This chain joins TRBV6-4 and TRBJ1-5; possible D gene TRBD1, 6 bases. With 3 bases removed from V and 2 bases from J, the gap between germline ends came to 17 bases. The CDR3 spans 17 residues. The germline V gene encodes CDR1 MRHNA and CDR2 SNTAGT. The chain's CDR3 is CASSERDNRKGNQPQHF. DNA for the CDR3: TGTGCCAGCAGTGAAAGGGACAATCGTAAGGGCAATCAGCCCCAGCATTTT.

This rearrangement joins TRBV5-1 to TRBJ1-1; D unresolved. Germline CDR1 and CDR2: SGHRS and YFSETQ. This CDR3 contains 15 residues. V was cut by 7 bases and J by 1 base, with 17 bases left in between. The CDR3 region has the DNA TGCGCCAGCGGTTTACAGCCGCCCCCGAACACTGAAGCTTTCTTT. Protein: CASGLQPPPNTEAFF.

The rearrangement uses TRBV11-3 and TRBJ2-2; 7 bases line up with TRBD2. Germline CDR1 and CDR2: SGHNT and YENEEA. The J segment lost 2 bases and the V segment lost 5 bases, leaving 8 bases of the junction unmatched. The length of the CDR3 is 16 residues. CDR3: CASSPVPAGNTGELFF. CDR3 in DNA: TGTGCCAGCAGCCCAGTTCCAGCGGGAAACACCGGGGAGCTGTTTTTT.

This clone is medium-sized within its sample. The V and J genes are TRBV19 and TRBJ2-5, with 7 bases aligning to TRBD1. Germline CDR1 is LNHDA and CDR2 is SQIVND (reference sequence). The CDR3 is 13 residues long. After removal of 6 bases from V and 7 bases from J, the junction contained 8 bases not matched to a gene. CDR3 residues: CASSPGQLGTQYF. CDR3 DNA: TGTGCCAGTAGCCCGGGACAGCTCGGGACCCAGTACTTC.

The chain is built from TRBV10-3 and TRBJ2-5; 7 bases match TRBD2. V lost 0 bases and J lost 5; bases outside the gene matches: 6. Germline CDR1 is ENHRY and CDR2 is SYGVKD. CDR3 length: 15 amino acids. CDR3 in amino acids: CAISESTSEGETQYF. The CDR3 DNA sequence: TGTGCCATCAGTGAGTCAACTAGCGAGGGGGAGACCCAGTACTTC.

The chain joins TRBV7-8 to TRBJ2-7, with 7 bases matching TRBD1. After removal of 3 bases from V and 5 bases from J, the junction contained 7 bases not matched to a gene. Germline-derived CDR1 and CDR2 are SGHVS and FQNEAQ. The CDR3 consists of 14 residues. CDR3: CASSFEGAHHEQYF. CDR3 sequence (DNA): TGTGCCAGCAGCTTTGAGGGGGCTCACCACGAGCAGTACTTC.

The V call is TRBV30, the J call TRBJ2-1; D is uncertain. CDR3 length: 15 amino acids. From germline, CDR1 is GTSNPN and CDR2 SVGIG (reference sequence). Trimming stripped 3 bases from V and 5 bases from J, with 17 bases between. This CDR3 is CAWSSPPATHNEQFF. CDR3 DNA sequence: TGTGCCTGGAGCTCCCCCCCAGCGACCCACAATGAGCAGTTCTTC.

The chain has TRBV18 and TRBJ2-3, with TRBD2 identical over 10 bases. Unmatched junction bases numbered 3, after V lost 1 base and J lost 2 bases. Germline V CDR1 and CDR2: KGHSH, LQKENI. This CDR3 has 16 residues. The CDR3 reads CASSPRLAGATDTQYF. The DNA of the CDR3 is TGTGCCAGCTCACCACGGCTAGCGGGGGCCACAGATACGCAGTATTTT.

The chain recombines TRBV5-4 with TRBJ2-7, with TRBD2 matching over 10 bases. Trimming took 5 bases from V and 2 from J; bases not matched to a gene: 4. The CDR3 has 14 amino acids. Germline V gene data show CDR1 as SGHNT and CDR2 as YYREEE (reference sequence). The CDR3: CASSKAGGPYEQYF. DNA for the CDR3: TGTGCCAGCAGTAAAGCGGGAGGGCCCTACGAGCAGTACTTC.

The rearrangement uses TRBV28 and TRBJ1-1; tentatively, D is TRBD1 (5 bases). Trimming shortened V by 3 bases and J by 3 bases, and 8 bases separated the two germline ends. The germline V gene has CDR1 MDHEN and CDR2 SYDVKM. The CDR3 spans 13 residues. The CDR3 loop reads CASSLGGDTEAFF. DNA for the CDR3: TGTGCCAGCAGTTTGGGAGGGGACACTGAAGCTTTCTTT.

The J gene is TRBJ2-2, the V gene TRBV6-6, with 9 bases fitting TRBD2. Germline values: CDR1 MNHNY, CDR2 SVGAGI (reference sequence). This CDR3 spans 16 amino acids. V gave up 0 bases and J gave up 5 bases; unmatched junction bases: 4. The CDR3 loop is CASSYSSGSSTGELFF. In nucleotides, the CDR3 is TGTGCCAGCAGTTACTCTAGCGGGAGCAGTACCGGGGAGCTGTTTTTT.

The chain carries TRBV6-6 and TRBJ1-4; possible D gene TRBD1, 5 bases. The germline gives CDR1 MNHNY, CDR2 SVGAGI (reference sequence). This CDR3 contains 14 residues. V gave up 6 bases and J gave up 8 bases, with 16 bases separating them. The CDR3 DNA sequence: TGTGCCAGCAGGCGGGGAGGGGCGGGAGAAAAACTGTTTTTT. Residues: CASRRGGAGEKLFF.

V is TRBV6-1 and J is TRBJ1-2, with 8 bases fitting TRBD1. Germline CDR1 reads MNHNS; CDR2 reads SASEGT. The CDR3 loop spans 14 amino acids. V was pared by 4 bases and J by 5 bases, with 6 bases of the junction left unmatched. The CDR3 coding sequence is TGTGCCAGCAGTGTAGAACAGGGGGGGTATGGCTACACCTTC. Translation: CASSVEQGGYGYTF.

The CDR3 region is CASRTGTSDVTGELFF. The CDR3 DNA reads as TGTGCCAGCCGAACCGGGACTAGCGACGTCACCGGGGAGCTGTTTTTT. The chain links TRBV18 to TRBJ2-2; 10 nucleotides align to TRBD2. The CDR3 runs to 16 residues. With 8 bases clipped from V and 4 bases from J, the junction kept 10 bases outside the gene matches. Germline lookup yields CDR1 KGHSH and CDR2 LQKENI.

V and J are TRBV5-1 and TRBJ1-1, with no clear D. CDR3 length: 15 amino acids. Trimming shortened V by 4 bases and J by 4 bases, and 17 bases separated the two germline ends. Germline V gene lookup returns CDR1 SGHRS and CDR2 YFSETQ. CDR3 loop: CASSPSGVGSTEAFF. The CDR3 DNA reads TGCGCCAGCAGCCCATCGGGTGTTGGGAGCACTGAAGCTTTCTTT.

The chain is built from TRBV1 and TRBJ2-5; the tabulated D call, TRBD2, remains unverified against the DNA. TRBV1 is recorded as a pseudogene. CDR3 length: 16 amino acids. Written as DNA, the CDR3 is TGCACCAGCAGCCAATTCGGGACTAGCGGGAGAGAGACCCAGTACTTC. Protein product: CTSSQFGTSGRETQYF.

The rearrangement links TRBV7-9 to TRBJ1-4; 8 bases are shared with TRBD1. Germline assignment: CDR1 SEHNR and CDR2 FQNEAQ (reference sequence). Trimming removed 5 bases from V and 8 bases from J; junction bases left unmatched: 7. This CDR3 is built from 14 residues. CDR3 DNA sequence: TGTGCCAGCAGCAGACAGGGGATAAGGGAAAAACTGTTTTTT. Its translation is CASSRQGIREKLFF.

This clone was counted between two and nine times. V and J are TRBV19 and TRBJ1-2; 7 bases are shared with TRBD1. V lost 7 bases to trimming and J lost 3 bases; unmatched junction nucleotides: 11. Germline V gives CDR1 LNHDA, CDR2 SQIVND (reference sequence). This CDR3 comprises 15 residues. The CDR3 DNA follows: TGTGCCAGTACCCCAAGACAGGGTGGAGACTATGGCTACACCTTC. It translates to CASTPRQGGDYGYTF.

The V and J genes are TRBV2 and TRBJ2-5; D perhaps matches TRBD2 (6 bases). The CDR3 consists of 14 residues. With 8 bases removed from V and 5 bases from J, the gap between germline ends came to 18 bases. Per the germline V gene, CDR1 is SNHLY and CDR2 is FYNNEI. CDR3 coding DNA: TGTGCCAGCGGAAATCCTAGCGTCGGCGAGACCCAGTACTTC. Its protein product is CASGNPSVGETQYF.

The V call is TRBV27, the J call TRBJ2-1; the match to TRBD2 covers 15 bases. Unmatched junction bases numbered 8, after V lost 5 bases and J lost 9 bases. CDR3 length: 16 amino acids. Germline V gene data show CDR1 as MNHEY and CDR2 as SMNVEV (reference sequence). CDR3 sequence reads: CASSPRTSGRAGEQFF. CDR3 nucleotides: TGTGCCAGCAGTCCTCGGACTAGCGGGAGGGCCGGTGAGCAGTTCTTC.

The rearrangement uses TRBV20-1 and TRBJ1-5; D gene unclear. V lost 0 bases to trimming and J lost 5 bases, with 2 bases between them. Germline V lookup: CDR1 DFQATT, CDR2 SNEGSKA (reference sequence). This CDR3 is built from 11 residues. This CDR3 is CSARDHQPQHF. In DNA form, the CDR3 reads TGCAGTGCTAGAGATCATCAGCCCCAGCATTTT.